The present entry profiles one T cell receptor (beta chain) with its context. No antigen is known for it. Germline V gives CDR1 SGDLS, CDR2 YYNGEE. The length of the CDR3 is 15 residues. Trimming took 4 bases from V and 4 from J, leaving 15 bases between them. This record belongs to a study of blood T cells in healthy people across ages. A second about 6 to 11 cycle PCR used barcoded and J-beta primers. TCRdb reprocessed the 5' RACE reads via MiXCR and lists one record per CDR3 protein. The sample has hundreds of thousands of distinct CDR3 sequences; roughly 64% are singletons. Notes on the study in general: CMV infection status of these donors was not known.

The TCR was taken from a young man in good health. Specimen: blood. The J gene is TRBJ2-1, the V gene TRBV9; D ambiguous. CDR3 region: CASSPDLGLYNEQFF. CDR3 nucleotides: TGTGCCAGCAGCCCCGATCTGGGGTTGTACAATGAGCAGTTCTTC.